Below, 5 T cell receptor beta chains from the same sample are listed, as sequenced in a study of blood T cell repertoires in COVID-19 (dated by TCRdb to 2019 to 2021). Library construction relied on the immunoSEQ multiplex PCR assay. What TCRdb holds here is the immuneACCESS table cut down to in-frame rearrangements. Part of the clones is not present; checked against another copy, under half of the missing clones reflect an unresolved V gene, and the others are unexplained. The sample data list around 330,000 clones, and 89% of these were observed just once. Over 8% of the sample is in the top ten clones. The sample was PBMCs or T cells enriched from blood (not recorded which). The receptors were gathered from a woman in her thirties or forties who had recovered from COVID-19.

V is TRBV6-5 and J is TRBJ1-1; D is undetermined. Germline V gene data show CDR1 as MNHEY and CDR2 as SVGAGI. This CDR3 is built from 13 residues. Deletions cut 5 bases from V and 4 bases from J, with 11 bases between. This CDR3 reads CASSSRIGTEAFF. In DNA, the CDR3 is TGTGCCAGCAGTAGCAGGATCGGCACTGAAGCTTTCTTT.

CDR3 amino acids: CASSFRTGTYNEQFF. The CDR3 DNA is TGTGCCAGCAGCTTTAGGACGGGGACCTACAATGAGCAGTTCTTC. The V call is TRBV5-4, the J call TRBJ2-1, with D perhaps TRBD2 (5 bases). The V end lost 2 bases, the J end lost 2 bases, and 11 bases lay between the germline ends. The germline V gene encodes CDR1 SGHNT and CDR2 YYREEE (reference sequence). CDR3 length equals 15 residues.

This clone was found a few times. CDR3 nucleotides: TGCGCCAGCAGCCCCTACATCGACAACGAGCAGTACTTC. This codes for CASSPYIDNEQYF. The V call is TRBV4-3, the J call TRBJ2-7; D gene unclear. There are 13 residues in the CDR3. Germline lookup yields CDR1 LGHNA and CDR2 YSLEER. Trimming removed 4 bases from V and 5 bases from J, with 12 bases in between.

The rearrangement links TRBV7-3 to TRBJ1-3, with a tentative D call TRBD1 (5 bases). Trimming stripped 2 bases from V and 3 bases from J, with 17 bases between. This CDR3 contains 17 residues. Germline assignment: CDR1 SGHTA and CDR2 FQGTGA. The CDR3, as DNA: TGTGCCAGCAGCTTATACCCGCAGGGTGCCGGTGGAAACACCATATATTTT. It specifies CASSLYPQGAGGNTIYF.

The rearrangement joins TRBV6-5 to TRBJ2-7, with TRBD1 identical over 8 bases. This CDR3 contains 15 residues. Germline CDR1 is MNHEY and CDR2 is SVGAGI. With V trimmed by 6 bases and J by 2 bases, 9 bases remained unmatched. CDR3 sequence reads: CASSQIPGQAYEQYF. In DNA form, the CDR3 reads TGTGCCAGCAGCCAAATACCGGGACAGGCCTACGAGCAGTACTTC.